One and the same sample provided the 32 T cell receptor beta chains below, sequenced in a study of T cell clones after liver transplantation. The table came from immunoSEQ multiplex PCR; TCRdb's copy has only in-frame clones and leaves some out. The table has under 130,000 clones, approximately 79% seen once. The sequencing here drew on CD4+ T cells from blood, taken around 50 months after liver transplant. Receptor source: a human patient who received a liver transplant. Some T cells may be transferred from the graft donor.

J is TRBJ2-3 and V is TRBV5-1; 9 bases agree with TRBD2. The CDR3 is 14 residues long. Germline CDR1 reads SGHRS; CDR2 reads YFSETQ. The junction had 9 bases not matched to a gene; V was cut back by 4 bases and J by 9 bases. The CDR3 loop reads CASSPAGGPGTQYF. The CDR3 nucleotides are TGCGCCAGCAGCCCCGCGGGGGGGCCAGGGACGCAGTATTTT.

The V call is TRBV5-6, the J call TRBJ2-7, with 13 positions matching TRBD2. CDR3 length: 17 residues. The V and J ends lost 3 bases and 5 bases, in that order; junction bases with no gene match: 11. The germline gives CDR1 SGHDT, CDR2 YYEEEE. The CDR3 here is CASSSPGLAGNLHEQYF. CDR3 in DNA: TGTGCCAGCAGCTCGCCGGGACTAGCGGGAAATCTGCACGAGCAGTACTTC.

This chain connects TRBV21-1 to TRBJ2-3; the table names TRBD2, a call not compared with the DNA. TRBV21-1 is a pseudogene segment. The CDR3 has 16 residues. CDR3 loop: CASSKGDYPSTDTQYF. The CDR3 bases are TGTGCCAGCAGCAAAGGGGACTACCCTAGCACAGATACGCAGTATTTT.

The V call is TRBV5-4, the J call TRBJ2-5, with D possibly being TRBD1 or TRBD2 (5 bases each). This CDR3 has 15 amino acids. V was clipped by 4 bases and J by 1 base, with 14 bases between them. Germline CDR1 SGHNT, CDR2 YYREEE (reference sequence). The CDR3 reads CASSPVRGRQETQYF. CDR3 coding DNA: TGTGCCAGCAGCCCCGTACGGGGCCGCCAAGAGACCCAGTACTTC.

The chain links TRBV19 to TRBJ2-3; D not resolved. Germline V gene sequence: CDR1 LNHDA, CDR2 SQIVND (reference sequence). Trimming took 5 bases from V and 3 from J, leaving 12 bases between them. The CDR3 runs 14 residues. CDR3 nucleotide sequence: TGTGCCAGTAGTCACCCGGGTAAGACAGATACGCAGTATTTT. It codes for CASSHPGKTDTQYF.

This chain uses TRBV5-8 with TRBJ1-1; D remains ambiguous. Germline values: CDR1 SGHTS, CDR2 YDEGEE. Trimming removed 2 bases from V and 0 bases from J, with 8 bases in between. The CDR3 is made up of 14 amino acids. CDR3 residues: CASSFPGLNTEAFF. CDR3 nucleotides: TGTGCCAGCAGCTTTCCAGGACTGAACACTGAAGCTTTCTTT.

Here the CDR3 reads CASSVDPGVKGEAFF. CDR3 DNA sequence: TGTGCCAGCAGCGTTGATCCTGGGGTGAAGGGTGAAGCTTTCTTT. The chain carries TRBV7-2 and TRBJ1-1; D not certain. V was pared by 5 bases and J by 7 bases, with 20 bases between. The CDR3 covers 15 residues. Germline-derived CDR1 and CDR2 are SGHTA and FQGNSA. The full variable domain, rest sourced from reference TRBV7-2 and TRBJ1-1, is GAGVSQSPSNKVTEKGKDVELRCDPISGHTALYWYRQSLGQGLEFLIYFQGNSAPDKSGLPSDRFSAERTGGSVSTLTIQRTQQEDSAVYLCASSVDPGVKGEAFFGQGTRLTVV.

The V and J genes are TRBV27 and TRBJ2-4; no reliable D call. V gave up 2 bases and J gave up 1 base, with 9 bases separating them. The germline V gene has CDR1 MNHEY and CDR2 SMNVEV (reference sequence). The CDR3 loop spans 15 amino acids. The CDR3 sequence is CASSLRASAKNIQYF. DNA of the CDR3: TGTGCCAGCAGTTTAAGGGCGTCGGCCAAAAACATTCAGTACTTC.

This sequence joins TRBV2 and TRBJ2-2; 8 bases map to TRBD2. Germline values: CDR1 SNHLY, CDR2 FYNNEI. V was pared by 1 base and J by 2 bases, with 3 bases of the junction left unmatched. The CDR3 is 16 amino acids. CDR3 residues: CASSEETSGNTGELFF. Here the CDR3 DNA reads TGTGCCAGCAGTGAAGAAACTAGCGGAAACACCGGGGAGCTGTTTTTT.

The chain uses TRBV7-2 and TRBJ1-4, with a possible D match to TRBD1 (6 bases). The CDR3 contains 14 residues. Germline V lookup: CDR1 SGHTA, CDR2 FQGNSA. Trimming removed 3 bases from V and 7 bases from J, with 12 bases in between. CDR3 coding DNA: TGTGCCAGCAGCTTCTCCGGGACACTTGAAAAACTGTTTTTT. Translation: CASSFSGTLEKLFF.

The chain carries TRBV19 and TRBJ2-3; D gene ambiguous. Between the trimmed V and J ends, which lost 7 bases and 4 bases, there was a span of 18 bases. The CDR3 has 15 residues. CDR1 is LNHDA and CDR2 is SQIVND in the germline V gene (reference sequence). The DNA for the CDR3 is TGTGCCAGTACCCCCCAGGCACGAGTCCCAGATACGCAGTATTTT. It codes for CASTPQARVPDTQYF.

V is TRBV11-1 and J is TRBJ1-1; no reliable D call. The CDR3 spans 13 residues. Per germline, CDR1 SGHAT and CDR2 FQDESV (reference sequence). With 2 bases removed from V and 2 bases from J, the gap between germline ends came to 6 bases. This CDR3 is CASSLTPNTEAFF. The CDR3 DNA sequence: TGTGCCAGCAGCTTAACCCCAAACACTGAAGCTTTCTTT.

This clone was seen just once. This chain connects TRBV6-5 to TRBJ2-3; D not resolved. Trimming pared 6 bases from V and 2 bases from J, leaving 9 bases between. Germline assignment: CDR1 MNHEY and CDR2 SVGAGI. The CDR3 spans 13 residues. The CDR3 nucleotides are TGTGCCAGCAGAAGGGCGAACACAGATACGCAGTATTTT. As protein: CASRRANTDTQYF.

This clone was seen only a few times. This rearrangement joins TRBV29-1 to TRBJ2-1; no reliable D call. The CDR3 has 11 amino acids. In germline, CDR1 is SQVTM, CDR2 ANQGSEA. Trimming took off 7 bases at V and 5 bases at J, with 9 bases between the two ends. CDR3 sequence reads: CSAGTNNEQFF. The CDR3 nucleotides read TGCAGCGCCGGCACGAACAATGAGCAGTTCTTC.

V and J are TRBV12-2 and TRBJ2-5; no DNA check was done on the table's D call, TRBD2. TRBV12-2 is recorded as a pseudogene. This CDR3 comprises 16 residues. DNA of the CDR3: TGTGCAAGTCGCTTAGATCGAAGAGGACTACCAGAGACCCAGTACTTC. It is translated as CASRLDRRGLPETQYF.

This sequence joins TRBV5-1 and TRBJ1-2; D unclear. The germline V gene encodes CDR1 SGHRS and CDR2 YFSETQ. The length of the CDR3 is 13 residues. Between the trimmed V and J ends, which lost 0 bases and 4 bases, there was a span of 7 bases. CDR3 bases: TGCGCCAGCAGCTTGGAATCCCTCTATGGCTACACCTTC. Encoded protein: CASSLESLYGYTF. The variable domain in full, with the rest retrieved from reference TRBV5-1 and TRBJ1-2, is KAGVTQTPRYLIKTRGQQVTLSCSPISGHRSVSWYQQTPGQGLQFLFEYFSETQRNKGNFPGRFSGRQFSNSRSEMNVSTLELGDSALYLCASSLESLYGYTFGSGTRLTVV.

The V call is TRBV7-9, the J call TRBJ2-2; 11 bases map to TRBD1. Trimming cost V 2 bases and J 6 bases; bases outside gene matches: 8. Germline CDR1 is SEHNR and CDR2 is FQNEAQ (reference sequence). The CDR3 extends over 17 amino acids. The CDR3 loop reads CASSLPGTGGRAGELFF. Written as DNA, the CDR3 is TGTGCCAGCAGCTTACCCGGGACAGGGGGAAGGGCCGGGGAGCTGTTTTTT.

This clone was found a few times. This rearrangement joins TRBV7-2 to TRBJ2-7; D remains ambiguous. The CDR3 is 13 residues long. Germline V gene lookup returns CDR1 SGHTA and CDR2 FQGNSA. Between the trimmed V and J ends, which lost 1 base and 10 bases, there was a span of 14 bases. The CDR3 DNA reads TGTGCCAGCAGCTTAGAACTCGGGCGGCAACAGTACTTC. This encodes CASSLELGRQQYF.

V usage is TRBV4-1 and J usage is TRBJ2-1, with D tentatively TRBD2 (6 bases). The CDR3 extends over 15 amino acids. The germline V and J ends were trimmed by 0 bases and 2 bases, with 8 bases remaining between them. Germline CDR1 is MGHRA and CDR2 is YSYEKL. CDR3 nucleotide sequence: TGCGCCAGCAGCCAAGAGGGACTCCCCTACAATGAGCAGTTCTTC. Translation: CASSQEGLPYNEQFF.

This clone has only one observation. The chain carries TRBV10-3 and TRBJ2-1, with TRBD2 matching 10 bases. After removal of 4 bases from V and 5 bases from J, the junction contained 5 bases not matched to a gene. Germline V gene data show CDR1 as ENHRY and CDR2 as SYGVKD. The length of the CDR3 is 15 residues. The CDR3 DNA follows: TGTGCCATCAGTGGGGCTAGCGGGAGTCACAATGAGCAGTTCTTC. It is translated as CAISGASGSHNEQFF.

V gene TRBV19 combines with J gene TRBJ2-3; 7 bases are a match to TRBD2. V shed 1 base, J shed 2 bases, and the junction held 3 bases outside the gene matches. The CDR3 has 15 amino acids. Germline loops: CDR1 LNHDA, CDR2 SQIVND (reference sequence). This chain's CDR3 is CASSIVAGHTDTQYF. For the CDR3, the DNA is TGTGCCAGTAGTATAGTAGCGGGTCACACAGATACGCAGTATTTT.

J is TRBJ1-2 and V is TRBV25-1; TRBD1 is a possible D gene (5 bases). V lost 4 bases and J 5 bases, leaving 14 bases between the germline ends. In germline, CDR1 is MGHDK, CDR2 SYGVNS. This CDR3 has 14 amino acids. The CDR3 here is CASSGGLPGYGYTF. CDR3 nucleotide sequence: TGTGCCAGCAGTGGGGGACTTCCGGGGTATGGCTACACCTTC.

The chain carries TRBV27 and TRBJ2-7; D possibly uses TRBD1 or TRBD2 (5 bases each). Germline CDR1 and CDR2: MNHEY and SMNVEV (reference sequence). This CDR3 comprises 16 residues. V was shortened by 2 bases and J by 0 bases, with 14 bases between the two germline ends. This CDR3 is CASSLGWGRDSYEQYF. CDR3 DNA sequence: TGTGCCAGCAGTTTAGGATGGGGCCGGGACTCCTACGAGCAGTACTTC.

This chain connects TRBV6-1 to TRBJ1-5; TRBD1 matches 7 bases. This CDR3 is 17 amino acids long. The germline V gene encodes CDR1 MNHNS and CDR2 SASEGT. The trim removed 1 base at V and 6 bases at J, leaving 12 bases unmatched. CDR3 sequence: CASSEEEGGAASQPQHF. CDR3 bases: TGTGCCAGCAGTGAAGAGGAAGGGGGCGCGGCGAGTCAGCCCCAGCATTTT.

This clone was seen only a few times. This chain joins TRBV7-9 and TRBJ2-7; 11 positions agree with TRBD1. The CDR3 is made up of 15 amino acids. Germline CDR1 is SEHNR and CDR2 is FQNEAQ (reference sequence). With 5 bases clipped from V and 5 bases from J, the junction kept 8 bases outside the gene matches. Here the CDR3 reads CASSQDRGPIDEQYF. The CDR3 region has the DNA TGTGCCAGCAGCCAGGACAGGGGGCCGATCGACGAGCAGTACTTC.

As DNA, the CDR3 is TGTGCCAGCAGCTTCTCCCCGGGATTACTAACCGGGGAGCTGTTTTTT. Residues: CASSFSPGLLTGELFF. J is TRBJ2-2 and V is TRBV7-3; weak D call: TRBD2 (5 bases). CDR1 SGHTA and CDR2 FQGTGA come from the germline V gene. Trimming shortened V by 3 bases and J by 5 bases, and 16 bases separated the two germline ends. CDR3 size: 16 residues.

This chain connects TRBV28 to TRBJ1-1; no reliable D call. The CDR3 extends over 12 amino acids. Germline-derived CDR1 and CDR2 are MDHEN and SYDVKM. Deletions cut 1 base from V and 4 bases from J, with 4 bases between. The CDR3 DNA reads TGTGCCAGCAGTTTATATGCCACTGAAGCTTTCTTT. It encodes CASSLYATEAFF. The whole variable domain, remainder taken from reference TRBV28 and TRBJ1-1, is DVKVTQSSRYLVKRTGEKVFLECVQDMDHENMFWYRQDPGLGLRLIYFSYDVKMKEKGDIPEGYSVSREKKERFSLILESASTNQTSMYLCASSLYATEAFFGQGTRLTVV.

The J gene is TRBJ2-3, the V gene TRBV25-1, with D hard to call. The CDR3 covers 15 residues. The germline V gene encodes CDR1 MGHDK and CDR2 SYGVNS. Trimming shortened V by 7 bases and J by 0 bases, and 14 bases separated the two germline ends. CDR3 DNA: TGTGCCAGCACTCCGGACCTTACTAGCACAGATACGCAGTATTTT. Translation gives CASTPDLTSTDTQYF.

The gene calls are TRBV2 and TRBJ2-2; maybe TRBD2 (5 bases). The germline V and J ends were trimmed by 0 bases and 4 bases, with 9 bases remaining between them. The CDR3 runs 15 residues. Germline V gene data show CDR1 as SNHLY and CDR2 as FYNNEI. The CDR3 nucleotides read TGTGCCAGCAGTGAAGCCCTACGGGGCACCGGGGAGCTGTTTTTT. Translated: CASSEALRGTGELFF.

The gene calls are TRBV10-3 and TRBJ1-1, with a weak D call TRBD1 (5 bases). Per germline, CDR1 ENHRY and CDR2 SYGVKD. V lost 6 bases and J 1 base, leaving 18 bases between the germline ends. There are 16 residues in the CDR3. Written as DNA, the CDR3 is TGTGCCATCAGCCCCAGGGTTAGTTCGGAGAACACTGAAGCTTTCTTT. It yields the protein CAISPRVSSENTEAFF.

This chain links TRBV25-1 with TRBJ2-1, with 8 bases matching TRBD2. This CDR3 has 16 residues. Germline CDR1 is MGHDK and CDR2 is SYGVNS. Germline trimming cut 4 bases from V and 0 bases from J; bases unmatched to any gene: 5. CDR3 nucleotide sequence: TGTGCCAGCAGTGGGACAGCGGGGGACTCCTACAATGAGCAGTTCTTC. It is translated as CASSGTAGDSYNEQFF.

Notes on this clone: An end of the junction differs from the germline gene, which may be a read error. The chain is built from TRBV28 and TRBJ2-5; tentative D call: TRBD1 (5 bases). Germline CDR1 and CDR2: MDHEN and SYDVKM. This CDR3 has 13 residues. In DNA form, the CDR3 reads TGTGCCAGCAGTCCCCCTCAGGGCAGGGTCACCCACTTC. Its translation: CASSPPQGRVTHF.